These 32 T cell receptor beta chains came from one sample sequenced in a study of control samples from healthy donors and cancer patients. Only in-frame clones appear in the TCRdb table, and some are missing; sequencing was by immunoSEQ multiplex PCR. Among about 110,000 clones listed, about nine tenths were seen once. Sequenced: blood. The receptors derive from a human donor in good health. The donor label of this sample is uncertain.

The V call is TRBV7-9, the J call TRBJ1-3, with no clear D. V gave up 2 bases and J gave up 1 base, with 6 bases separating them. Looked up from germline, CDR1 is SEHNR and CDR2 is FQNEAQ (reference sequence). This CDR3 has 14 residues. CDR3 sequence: CASSLSVSGNTIYF. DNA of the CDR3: TGTGCCAGCAGCTTATCGGTGTCTGGAAACACCATATATTTT.

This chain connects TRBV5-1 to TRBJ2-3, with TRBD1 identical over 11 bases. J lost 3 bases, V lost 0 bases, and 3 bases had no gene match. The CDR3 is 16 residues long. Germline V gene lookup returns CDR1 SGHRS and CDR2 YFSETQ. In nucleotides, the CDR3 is TGCGCCAGCAGCTTGGCCGGACAGGGGGCAACAGATACGCAGTATTTT. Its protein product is CASSLAGQGATDTQYF. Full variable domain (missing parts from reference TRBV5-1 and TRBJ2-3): KAGVTQTPRYLIKTRGQQVTLSCSPISGHRSVSWYQQTPGQGLQFLFEYFSETQRNKGNFPGRFSGRQFSNSRSEMNVSTLELGDSALYLCASSLAGQGATDTQYFGPGTRLTVL.

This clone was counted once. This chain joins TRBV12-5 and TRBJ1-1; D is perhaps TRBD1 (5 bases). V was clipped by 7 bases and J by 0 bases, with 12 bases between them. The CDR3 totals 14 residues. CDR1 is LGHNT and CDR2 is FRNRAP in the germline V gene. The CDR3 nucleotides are TGTGCTAGTGCCCCGGACATTATGAACACTGAAGCTTTCTTT. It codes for CASAPDIMNTEAFF.

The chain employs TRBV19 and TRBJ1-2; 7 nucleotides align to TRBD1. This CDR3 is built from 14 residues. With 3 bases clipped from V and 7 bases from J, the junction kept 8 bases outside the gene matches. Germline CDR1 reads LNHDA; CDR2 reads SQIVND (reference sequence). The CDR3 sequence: CASSIAGGESGYTF. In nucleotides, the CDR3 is TGTGCCAGTAGTATCGCAGGGGGGGAAAGTGGCTACACCTTC.

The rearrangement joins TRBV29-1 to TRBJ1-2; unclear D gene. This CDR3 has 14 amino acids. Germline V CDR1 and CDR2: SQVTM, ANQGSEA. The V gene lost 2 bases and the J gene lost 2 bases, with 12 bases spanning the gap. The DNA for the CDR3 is TGCAGCGTTGAAAGTGGTGGATTAAACTATGGCTACACCTTC. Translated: CSVESGGLNYGYTF.

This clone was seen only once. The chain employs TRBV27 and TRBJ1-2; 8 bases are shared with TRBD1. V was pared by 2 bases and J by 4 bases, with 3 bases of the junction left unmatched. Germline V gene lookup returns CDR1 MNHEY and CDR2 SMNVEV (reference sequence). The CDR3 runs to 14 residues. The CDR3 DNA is TGTGCCAGCAGTTTACGGGGGACAGGCTATGGCTACACCTTC. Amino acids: CASSLRGTGYGYTF.

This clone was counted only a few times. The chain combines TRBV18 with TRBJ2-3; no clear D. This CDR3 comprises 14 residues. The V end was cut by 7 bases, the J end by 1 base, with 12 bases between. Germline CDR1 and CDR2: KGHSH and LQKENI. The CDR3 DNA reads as TGTGCCAGCTGCCTAGGCAGTGGCACAGATACGCAGTATTTT. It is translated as CASCLGSGTDTQYF.

The DNA of the CDR3 is TGTGCCAGCTCACGACCCCCAGGACAAGTTAACTATGGCTACACCTTC. Amino acid sequence: CASSRPPGQVNYGYTF. The gene calls are TRBV18 and TRBJ1-2; D perhaps matches TRBD1 (5 bases). CDR1 and CDR2 from the germline V gene are KGHSH and LQKENI. With 4 bases removed from V and 1 base from J, the gap between germline ends came to 16 bases. The CDR3 spans 16 residues.

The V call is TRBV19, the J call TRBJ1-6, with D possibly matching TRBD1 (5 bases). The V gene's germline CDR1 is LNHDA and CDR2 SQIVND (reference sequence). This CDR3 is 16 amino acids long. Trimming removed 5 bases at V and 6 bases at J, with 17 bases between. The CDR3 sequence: CASSAQGLSLNSPLHF. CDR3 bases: TGTGCCAGTAGTGCTCAGGGCCTCTCCCTTAATTCACCCCTCCACTTT.

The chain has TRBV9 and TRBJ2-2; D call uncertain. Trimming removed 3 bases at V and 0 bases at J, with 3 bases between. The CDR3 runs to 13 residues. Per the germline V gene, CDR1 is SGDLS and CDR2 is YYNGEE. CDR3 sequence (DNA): TGTGCCAGCAGCGAAGCGAACACCGGGGAGCTGTTTTTT. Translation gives CASSEANTGELFF.

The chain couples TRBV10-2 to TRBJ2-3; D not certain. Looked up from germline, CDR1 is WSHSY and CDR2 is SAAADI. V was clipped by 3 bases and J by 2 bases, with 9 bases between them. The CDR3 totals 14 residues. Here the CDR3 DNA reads TGCGCCAGCAGTGAAAGTATTCTCACAGATACGCAGTATTTT. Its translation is CASSESILTDTQYF.

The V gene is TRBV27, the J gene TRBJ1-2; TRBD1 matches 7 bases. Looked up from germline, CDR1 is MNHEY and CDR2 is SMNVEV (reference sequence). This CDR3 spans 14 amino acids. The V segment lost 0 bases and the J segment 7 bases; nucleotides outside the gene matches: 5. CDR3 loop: CASSLSRGLLGYTF. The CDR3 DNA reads TGTGCCAGCAGTTTATCGAGGGGGCTGCTTGGCTACACCTTC.

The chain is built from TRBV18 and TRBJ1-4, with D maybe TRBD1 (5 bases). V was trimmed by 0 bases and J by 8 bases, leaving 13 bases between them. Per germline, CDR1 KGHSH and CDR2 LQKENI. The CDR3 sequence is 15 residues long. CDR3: CASSPPGHEGEKLFF. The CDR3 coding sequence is TGTGCCAGCTCACCACCGGGGCATGAAGGGGAAAAACTGTTTTTT. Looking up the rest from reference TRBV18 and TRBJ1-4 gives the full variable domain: NAGVMQNPRHLVRRRGQEARLRCSPMKGHSHVYWYRQLPEEGLKFMVYLQKENIIDESGMPKERFSAEFPKEGPSILRIQQVVRGDSAAYFCASSPPGHEGEKLFFGSGTQLSVL.

CDR3 in amino acids: CASSEKRGSTDTQYF. The DNA for the CDR3 is TGTGCCAGCAGTGAGAAGCGGGGGTCGACAGATACGCAGTATTTT. V gene TRBV25-1 combines with J gene TRBJ2-3; 8 positions match TRBD2. The J segment lost 3 bases and the V segment lost 3 bases, leaving 5 bases of the junction unmatched. The CDR3 is 15 residues long. Germline-derived CDR1 and CDR2 are MGHDK and SYGVNS.

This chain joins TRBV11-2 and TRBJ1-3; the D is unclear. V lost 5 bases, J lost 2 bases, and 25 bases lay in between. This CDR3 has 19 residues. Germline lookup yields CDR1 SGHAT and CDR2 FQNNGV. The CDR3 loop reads CASSQRFRAAGAAGNTIYF. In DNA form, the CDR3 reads TGTGCCAGCAGCCAAAGATTTCGGGCAGCAGGAGCCGCTGGAAACACCATATATTTT.

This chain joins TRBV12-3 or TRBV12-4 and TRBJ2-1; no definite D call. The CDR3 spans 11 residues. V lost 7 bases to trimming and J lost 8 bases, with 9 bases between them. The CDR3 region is CASTRTHEQFF. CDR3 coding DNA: TGTGCCAGCACGCGGACCCATGAGCAGTTCTTC.

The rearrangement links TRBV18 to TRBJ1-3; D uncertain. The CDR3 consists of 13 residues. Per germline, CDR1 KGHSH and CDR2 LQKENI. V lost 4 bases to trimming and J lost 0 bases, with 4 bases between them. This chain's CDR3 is CASSRGSGNTIYF. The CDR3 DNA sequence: TGTGCCAGCTCACGGGGCTCTGGAAACACCATATATTTT.

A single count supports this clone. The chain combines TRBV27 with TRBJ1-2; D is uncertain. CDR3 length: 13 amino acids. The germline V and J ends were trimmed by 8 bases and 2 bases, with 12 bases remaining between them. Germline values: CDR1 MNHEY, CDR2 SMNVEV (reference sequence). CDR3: CASGSFQNYGYTF. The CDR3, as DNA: TGTGCCAGCGGTTCCTTTCAGAACTATGGCTACACCTTC.

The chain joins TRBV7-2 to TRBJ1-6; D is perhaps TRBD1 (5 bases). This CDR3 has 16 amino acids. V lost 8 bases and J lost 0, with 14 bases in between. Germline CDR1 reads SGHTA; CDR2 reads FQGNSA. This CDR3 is CASLPGGGSYNSPLHF. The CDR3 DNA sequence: TGTGCCAGCCTCCCCGGGGGGGGCTCCTATAATTCACCCCTCCACTTT.

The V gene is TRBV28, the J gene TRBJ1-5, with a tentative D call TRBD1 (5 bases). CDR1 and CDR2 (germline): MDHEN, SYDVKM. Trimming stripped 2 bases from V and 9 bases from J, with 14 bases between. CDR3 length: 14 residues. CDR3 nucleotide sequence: TGTGCCAGCAGTTTACTGGCAGGGAATTCGCCCCAGCATTTT. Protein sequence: CASSLLAGNSPQHF.

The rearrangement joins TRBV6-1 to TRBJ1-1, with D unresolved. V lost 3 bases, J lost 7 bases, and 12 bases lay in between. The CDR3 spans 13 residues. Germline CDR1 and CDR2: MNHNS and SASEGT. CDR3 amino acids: CASSDWGTGEAFF. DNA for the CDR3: TGTGCCAGCAGTGATTGGGGTACCGGTGAAGCTTTCTTT.

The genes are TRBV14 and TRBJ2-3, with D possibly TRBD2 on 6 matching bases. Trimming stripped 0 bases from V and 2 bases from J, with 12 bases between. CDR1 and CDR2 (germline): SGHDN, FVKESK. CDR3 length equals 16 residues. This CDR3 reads CASSQDPGTSTDTQYF. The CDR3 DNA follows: TGTGCCAGCAGCCAAGATCCCGGGACTTCCACAGATACGCAGTATTTT.

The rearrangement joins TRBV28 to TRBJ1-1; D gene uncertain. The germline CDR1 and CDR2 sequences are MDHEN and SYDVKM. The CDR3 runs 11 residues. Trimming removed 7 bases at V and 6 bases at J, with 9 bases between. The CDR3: CASTLHSEAFF. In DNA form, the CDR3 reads TGTGCCAGCACCTTACATTCTGAAGCTTTCTTT. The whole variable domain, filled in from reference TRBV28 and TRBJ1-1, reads DVKVTQSSRYLVKRTGEKVFLECVQDMDHENMFWYRQDPGLGLRLIYFSYDVKMKEKGDIPEGYSVSREKKERFSLILESASTNQTSMYLCASTLHSEAFFGQGTRLTVV.

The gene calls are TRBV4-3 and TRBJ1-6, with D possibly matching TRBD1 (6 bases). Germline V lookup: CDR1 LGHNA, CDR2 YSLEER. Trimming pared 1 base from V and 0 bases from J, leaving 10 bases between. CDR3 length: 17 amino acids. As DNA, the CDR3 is TGCGCCAGCAGCCAAGCCGGGGGCCCCTCCTATAATTCACCCCTCCACTTT. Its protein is CASSQAGGPSYNSPLHF.

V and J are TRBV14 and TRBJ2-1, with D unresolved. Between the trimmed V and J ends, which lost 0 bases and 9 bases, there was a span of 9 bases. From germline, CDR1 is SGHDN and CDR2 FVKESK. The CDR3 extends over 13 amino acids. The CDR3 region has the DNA TGTGCCAGCAGCCAAGATGGGGTTGGTGAGCAGTTCTTC. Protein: CASSQDGVGEQFF.

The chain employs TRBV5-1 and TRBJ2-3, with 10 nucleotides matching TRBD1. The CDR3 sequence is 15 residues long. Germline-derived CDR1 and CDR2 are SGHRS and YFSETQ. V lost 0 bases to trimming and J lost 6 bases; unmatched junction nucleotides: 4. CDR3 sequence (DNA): TGCGCCAGCAGCTTGGCCGGGACAGGGGTGGATACGCAGTATTTT. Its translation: CASSLAGTGVDTQYF.

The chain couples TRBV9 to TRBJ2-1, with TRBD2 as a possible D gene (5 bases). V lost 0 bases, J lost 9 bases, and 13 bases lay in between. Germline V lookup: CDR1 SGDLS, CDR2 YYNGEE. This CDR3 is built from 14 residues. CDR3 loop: CASSVAAGRGEQFF. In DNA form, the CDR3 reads TGTGCCAGCAGCGTAGCGGCCGGCCGGGGTGAGCAGTTCTTC.

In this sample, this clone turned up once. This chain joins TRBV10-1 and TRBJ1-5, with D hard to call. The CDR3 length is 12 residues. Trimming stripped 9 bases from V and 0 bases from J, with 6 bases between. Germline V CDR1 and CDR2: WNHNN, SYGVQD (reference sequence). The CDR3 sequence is CARKVSNQPQHF. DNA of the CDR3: TGCGCCAGGAAGGTTAGCAATCAGCCCCAGCATTTT.

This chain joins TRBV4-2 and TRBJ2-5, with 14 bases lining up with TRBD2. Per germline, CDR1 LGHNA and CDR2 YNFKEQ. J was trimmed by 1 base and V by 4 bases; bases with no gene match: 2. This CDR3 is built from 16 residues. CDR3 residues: CASSPGTSGGQETQYF. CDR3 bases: TGTGCCAGCAGCCCCGGGACTAGCGGGGGCCAAGAGACCCAGTACTTC.

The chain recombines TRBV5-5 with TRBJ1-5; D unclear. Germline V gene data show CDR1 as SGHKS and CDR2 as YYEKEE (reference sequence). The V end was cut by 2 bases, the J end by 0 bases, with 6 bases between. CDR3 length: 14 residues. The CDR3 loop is CASSFLVSNQPQHF. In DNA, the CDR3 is TGTGCCAGCAGCTTCTTAGTTAGCAATCAGCCCCAGCATTTT.

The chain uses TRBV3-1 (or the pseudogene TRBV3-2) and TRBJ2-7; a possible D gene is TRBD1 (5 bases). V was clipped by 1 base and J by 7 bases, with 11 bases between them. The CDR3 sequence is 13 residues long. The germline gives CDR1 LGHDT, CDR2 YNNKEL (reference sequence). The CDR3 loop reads CASSQGTSGEQYF. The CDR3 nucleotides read TGTGCCAGCAGCCAAGGGACATCTGGGGAGCAGTACTTC.

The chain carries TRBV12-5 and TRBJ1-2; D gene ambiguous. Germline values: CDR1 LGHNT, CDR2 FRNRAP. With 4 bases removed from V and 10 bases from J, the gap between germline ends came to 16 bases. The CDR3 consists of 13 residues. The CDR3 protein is CASGSSGGGDYTF. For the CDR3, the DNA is TGTGCTAGTGGTTCCTCAGGTGGCGGAGACTACACCTTC. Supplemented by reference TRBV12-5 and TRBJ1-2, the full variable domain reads DARVTQTPRHKVTEMGQEVTMRCQPILGHNTVFWYRQTMMQGLELLAYFRNRAPLDDSGMPKDRFSAEMPDATLATLKIQPSEPRDSAVYFCASGSSGGGDYTFGSGTRLTVV.